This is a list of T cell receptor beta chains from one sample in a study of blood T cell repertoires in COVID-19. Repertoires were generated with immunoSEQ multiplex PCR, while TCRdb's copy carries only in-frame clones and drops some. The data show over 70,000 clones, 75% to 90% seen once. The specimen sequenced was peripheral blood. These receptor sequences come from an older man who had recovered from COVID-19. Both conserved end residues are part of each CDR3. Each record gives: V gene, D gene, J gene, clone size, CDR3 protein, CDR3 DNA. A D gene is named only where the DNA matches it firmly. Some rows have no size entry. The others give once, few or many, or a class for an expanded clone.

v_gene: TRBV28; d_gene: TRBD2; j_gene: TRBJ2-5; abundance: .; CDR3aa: CASSFRAGEGTQYF; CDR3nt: TGTGCCAGCAGTTTTCGAGCGGGGGAAGGGACCCAGTACTTC
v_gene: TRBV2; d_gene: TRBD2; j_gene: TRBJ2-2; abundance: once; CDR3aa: CASSEETPGLAGLGELFF; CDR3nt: TGTGCCAGCAGTGAGGAGACACCGGGACTAGCGGGACTCGGGGAGCTGTTTTTT
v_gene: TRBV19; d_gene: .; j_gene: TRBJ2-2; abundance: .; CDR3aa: CASSISTNTGELFF; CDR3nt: TGTGCCAGTAGTATATCCACGAACACCGGGGAGCTGTTTTTT
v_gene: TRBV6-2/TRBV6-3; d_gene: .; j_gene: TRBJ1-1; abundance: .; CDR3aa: CASSYTRTDSTEAFF; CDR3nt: TGTGCCAGCAGTTACACAAGGACGGACAGCACTGAAGCTTTCTTT
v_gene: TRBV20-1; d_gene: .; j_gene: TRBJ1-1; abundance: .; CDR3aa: CSARVRTEAFF; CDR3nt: TGCAGTGCCCGCGTCCGGACTGAAGCTTTCTTT
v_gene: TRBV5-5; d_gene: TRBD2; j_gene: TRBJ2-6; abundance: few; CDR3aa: CASSLAGLAANSGANVLTF; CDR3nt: TGTGCCAGCAGCTTGGCCGGACTAGCGGCAAACTCTGGGGCCAACGTCCTGACTTTC
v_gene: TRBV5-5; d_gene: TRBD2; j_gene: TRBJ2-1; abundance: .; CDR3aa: CASSLALAGALHEQFF; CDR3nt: TGTGCCAGCAGCTTGGCACTAGCGGGAGCCCTCCATGAGCAGTTCTTC
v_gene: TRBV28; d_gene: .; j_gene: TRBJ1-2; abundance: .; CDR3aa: CAGQKINYGYTF; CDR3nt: TGTGCCGGCCAAAAGATTAACTATGGCTACACCTTC
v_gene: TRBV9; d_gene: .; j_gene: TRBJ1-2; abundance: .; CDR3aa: CASSVAPGQGYTF; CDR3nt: TGTGCCAGCAGCGTAGCGCCAGGGCAAGGCTACACCTTC
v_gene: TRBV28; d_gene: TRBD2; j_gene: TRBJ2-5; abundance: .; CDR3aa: CASSLWTSGVAQETQYF; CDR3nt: TGTGCCAGCAGTTTGTGGACTAGCGGGGTAGCCCAAGAGACCCAGTACTTC
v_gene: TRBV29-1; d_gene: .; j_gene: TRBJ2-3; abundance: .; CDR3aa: CSVGFRASGTDTQYF; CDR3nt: TGCAGCGTTGGTTTCAGGGCTAGCGGCACAGATACGCAGTATTTT
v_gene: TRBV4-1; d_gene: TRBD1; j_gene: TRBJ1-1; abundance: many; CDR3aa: CASSLRDRQDTEAFF; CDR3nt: TGCGCCAGCAGCCTAAGGGACAGACAAGACACTGAAGCTTTCTTT
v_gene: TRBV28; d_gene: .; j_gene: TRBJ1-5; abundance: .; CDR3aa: CASRTSESSNQPQHF; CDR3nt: TGTGCCAGCAGAACGAGTGAGTCTAGCAATCAGCCCCAGCATTTT
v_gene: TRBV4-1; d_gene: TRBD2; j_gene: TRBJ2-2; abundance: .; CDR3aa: CASSRGLAGPGTGELFF; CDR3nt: TGCGCCAGCAGCCGGGGACTAGCGGGACCTGGCACCGGGGAGCTGTTTTTT
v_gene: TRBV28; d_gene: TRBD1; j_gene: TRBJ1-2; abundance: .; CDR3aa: CASSLQGAGDYGYTF; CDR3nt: TGTGCCAGCAGTCTCCAGGGGGCGGGGGACTATGGCTACACCTTC
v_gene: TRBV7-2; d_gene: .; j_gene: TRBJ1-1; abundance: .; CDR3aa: CASTPGGRTNTEAFF; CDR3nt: TGTGCCAGCACCCCGGGGGGGAGGACGAACACTGAAGCTTTCTTT
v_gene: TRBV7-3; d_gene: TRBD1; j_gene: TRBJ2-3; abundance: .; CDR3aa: CASSSGQGVGSTQYF; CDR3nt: TGTGCCAGCAGCTCAGGACAGGGGGTTGGGAGTACGCAGTATTTT